The TCR beta chain described here comes from a study of cytomegalovirus exposure and HLA in healthy donors. General study points: HLA alleles were associated with 15,000 to 20,000 TCR beta sequences in a later analysis at 0.05 false discovery rate. Most subjects had HLA-A and HLA-B alleles reportedly predicted accurately by TCR beta sequences. Common viral pathogens seemed to be connected with several of the most significant clusters, according to a later analysis.

The PCR employed 60 Vbeta primers together with 13 Jbeta primers. Only in-frame clones appear in the TCRdb table, and some are missing; sequencing was by immunoSEQ multiplex PCR. The repertoire consists of about 110,000 clones, with around four fifths occurring once and the leading ten covering around 3%. Comments on this clone: Its antigen is undetermined.

The receptor was isolated from a woman in her sixties in good health and CMV-seropositive. The sample taken for sequencing was PBMCs.

The CDR3 protein is CASKEGGRNTEAFF. The CDR3 DNA reads as TGTGCCAGCAAGGAGGGGGGGCGGAACACTGAAGCTTTCTTT. The genes are TRBV6-5 and TRBJ1-1; D might be TRBD1 (6 bases). Germline V CDR1 and CDR2: MNHEY, SVGAGI. Trimming removed 7 bases from V and 1 base from J, with 13 bases in between. CDR3 size: 14 residues.